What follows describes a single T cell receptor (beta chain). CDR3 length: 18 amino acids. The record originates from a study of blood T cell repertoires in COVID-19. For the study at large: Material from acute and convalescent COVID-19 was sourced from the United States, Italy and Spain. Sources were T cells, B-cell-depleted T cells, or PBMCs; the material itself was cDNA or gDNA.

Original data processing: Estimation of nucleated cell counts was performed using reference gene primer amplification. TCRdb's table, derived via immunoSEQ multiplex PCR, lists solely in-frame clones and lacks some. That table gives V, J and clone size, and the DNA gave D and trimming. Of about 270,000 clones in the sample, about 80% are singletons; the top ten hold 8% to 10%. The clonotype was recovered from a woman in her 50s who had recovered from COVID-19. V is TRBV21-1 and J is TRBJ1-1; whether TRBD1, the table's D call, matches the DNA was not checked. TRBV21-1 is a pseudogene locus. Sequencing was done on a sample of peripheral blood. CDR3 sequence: CASSKVGRLVPMNTEAFF. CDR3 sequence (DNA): TGTGCCAGCAGCAAAGTGGGCCGCTTGGTACCTATGAACACTGAAGCTTTCTTT.